Presented here are 20 T cell receptor beta chains from one specimen sequenced in a study of identical twins. TCRdb ran MiXCR on the 5' RACE reads and lists one entry per CDR3 protein. This table has 690,000 or so distinct CDR3 sequences, around 6% appearing once. The sequenced sample consisted of naive T cells sorted from blood. These receptors were collected from a young man in good health.

As DNA, the CDR3 is TGCAGCGTTGAGCCGGACTCCGGGGAGCTGTTTTTT. This codes for CSVEPDSGELFF. J is TRBJ2-2 and V is TRBV29-1, with D tentatively TRBD2 (5 bases). This CDR3 contains 12 residues. V was pared by 3 bases and J by 6 bases, with 8 bases between. Germline V gene lookup returns CDR1 SQVTM and CDR2 ANQGSEA.

The gene calls are TRBV30 and TRBJ1-2, with 8 positions matching TRBD1. Germline CDR1 is GTSNPN and CDR2 is SVGIG (reference sequence). V gave up 3 bases and J gave up 3 bases; unmatched junction bases: 15. The length of the CDR3 is 17 residues. The DNA of the CDR3 is TGTGCCTGGAGCGTACAGGGGGTCAGTGTGGTTTACTATGGCTACACCTTC. As protein: CAWSVQGVSVVYYGYTF. The variable domain in full, completed from reference TRBV30 and TRBJ1-2, reads SQTIHQWPATLVQPVGSPLSLECTVEGTSNPNLYWYRQAAGRGLQLLFYSVGIGQISSEVPQNLSASRPQDRQFILSSKKLLLSDSGFYLCAWSVQGVSVVYYGYTFGSGTRLTVV.

This clonotype appeared many times. The J gene is TRBJ2-1, the V gene TRBV12-5; D uncertain. Germline loops: CDR1 LGHNT, CDR2 FRNRAP. The CDR3 extends over 13 amino acids. Deletions cut 1 base from V and 7 bases from J, with 8 bases between. CDR3 sequence: CASGLAGANEQFF. CDR3 in DNA: TGTGCTAGTGGTTTGGCCGGCGCTAATGAGCAGTTCTTC.

This clonotype was detected many times. This chain joins TRBV24-1 and TRBJ2-5; D unresolved. The CDR3 runs 16 residues. CDR1 is KGHDR and CDR2 is SFDVKD in the germline V gene. The V end was cut by 0 bases, the J end by 3 bases, with 13 bases between. The CDR3 DNA is TGTGCCACCAGTGATTTGATCCCACAAGTCGAAGAGACCCAGTACTTC. Its translation: CATSDLIPQVEETQYF.

This chain joins TRBV6-1 and TRBJ2-7; the D is unclear. Trimming took 6 bases from V and 0 from J, leaving 18 bases between them. The CDR3 covers 16 residues. From germline, CDR1 is MNHNS and CDR2 SASEGT. CDR3 nucleotides: TGTGCCAGCAGCCCTACCGGGTTTCCTTTCTCCTACGAGCAGTACGTC. It translates to CASSPTGFPFSYEQYV.

V gene TRBV3-1 combines with J gene TRBJ1-4; D not certain. Per germline, CDR1 LGHDT and CDR2 YNNKEL (reference sequence). Between the trimmed V and J ends, which lost 2 bases and 0 bases, there was a span of 7 bases. The CDR3 totals 15 residues. The CDR3 region has the DNA TGTGCCAGCAGCCAACATACAGCAACTAATGAAAAACTGTTTTTT. Its protein product is CASSQHTATNEKLFF.

This clonotype came up a few times. This rearrangement joins TRBV5-1 to TRBJ2-2, with D hard to call. There are 16 residues in the CDR3. Deletions cut 2 bases from V and 5 bases from J, with 16 bases between. Germline assignment: CDR1 SGHRS and CDR2 YFSETQ. The CDR3: CASSFVSGRQTGELFF. DNA for the CDR3: TGCGCCAGCAGCTTCGTTTCAGGCAGACAAACCGGGGAGCTGTTTTTT.

This clonotype was seen repeatedly, ten times or more. The genes are TRBV29-1 and TRBJ1-1; D gene uncertain. Germline assignment: CDR1 SQVTM and CDR2 ANQGSEA. CDR3 size: 14 residues. V was shortened by 7 bases and J by 4 bases, with 19 bases between the two germline ends. The CDR3, as DNA: TGCAGCGCCATTAGTGAAGGTTTGGGCACTGAAGCTTTCTTT. This translates into CSAISEGLGTEAFF.

This clonotype occurred many times. The V call is TRBV29-1, the J call TRBJ1-1, with unresolved D. The germline V gene encodes CDR1 SQVTM and CDR2 ANQGSEA. This CDR3 has 12 residues. The V end was cut by 5 bases, the J end by 5 bases, with 12 bases between. DNA of the CDR3: TGCAGCGTTTCCCCAAGAGGGACTGAAGCTTTCTTT. This translates into CSVSPRGTEAFF.

This clonotype was detected ten times or more. The V gene is TRBV20-1, the J gene TRBJ2-5, with 11 bases aligning to TRBD1. V lost 5 bases, J lost 4 bases, and 6 bases stayed unmatched. Germline lookup yields CDR1 DFQATT and CDR2 SNEGSKA (reference sequence). CDR3 length: 14 residues. The CDR3 reads CSASTGQGGETQYF. The CDR3 DNA reads as TGCAGTGCTTCGACGGGACAGGGGGGAGAGACCCAGTACTTC.

This clonotype was seen a handful of times. This chain links TRBV6-4 with TRBJ2-5; 12 positions agree with TRBD2. This CDR3 region has 19 residues. CDR1 and CDR2 (germline): MRHNA, SNTAGT. V lost 2 bases to trimming and J lost 5 bases; unmatched junction nucleotides: 15. CDR3 protein: CASSDPYSRLAGAVETQYF. The CDR3 nucleotides are TGTGCCAGCAGTGACCCGTACTCCAGACTAGCGGGAGCAGTGGAGACCCAGTACTTC.

Ten or more counts support this clonotype. Here the CDR3 reads CSVDRVGSNTGELFF. As DNA, the CDR3 is TGCAGCGTTGACAGGGTCGGATCGAACACCGGGGAGCTGTTTTTT. The rearrangement links TRBV29-1 to TRBJ2-2; perhaps TRBD1 as D (5 bases). The CDR3 length is 15 residues. Germline assignment: CDR1 SQVTM and CDR2 ANQGSEA. The V end was cut by 3 bases, the J end by 0 bases, with 11 bases between.

This clonotype was detected ten times or more. V gene TRBV10-3 combines with J gene TRBJ1-6; D uncertain. CDR3 length: 15 amino acids. Deletions cut 0 bases from V and 10 bases from J, with 13 bases between. The germline gives CDR1 ENHRY, CDR2 SYGVKD. CDR3 in DNA: TGTGCCATCAGTGAGTCAAGGATTCCACGGTCACCCCTCCACTTT. It specifies CAISESRIPRSPLHF.

This clonotype has ten or more counts. The J gene is TRBJ2-7, the V gene TRBV12-3 or TRBV12-4, with D unresolved. Trimming shortened V by 11 bases and J by 3 bases, and 11 bases separated the two germline ends. This CDR3 has 11 residues. The CDR3 region is CARKSCYEQYV. CDR3 coding DNA: TGTGCCCGCAAAAGTTGCTACGAGCAGTACGTC.

On this clonotype: Since a much larger clone is just one base distant, this may be a read error. This chain uses TRBV7-2 with TRBJ2-1, with 7 bases identical to TRBD2. This CDR3 is built from 15 residues. Germline V CDR1 and CDR2: SGHTA, FQGNSA. CDR3 coding DNA: TGTGCCAGCAGCTTCCCGGGACTACGTAACAATAAGCAGTTCTTC. Translating it yields CASSFPGLRNNKQFF.

This clonotype was counted at least ten times. V usage is TRBV15 and J usage is TRBJ2-3; 7 bases fit TRBD2. In germline, CDR1 is LNHNV, CDR2 YYDKDF (reference sequence). This CDR3 is built from 16 residues. Losses at the gene ends were 0 bases for V and 2 bases for J; bases not matched to a gene: 5. The CDR3 nucleotides read TGTGCCACCAGCAGAGACGGCGGGAGCTTCACAGATACGCAGTATTTT. Protein: CATSRDGGSFTDTQYF.

This clonotype was detected many times. The chain joins TRBV20-1 to TRBJ2-3; D is undetermined. Germline CDR1 is DFQATT and CDR2 is SNEGSKA (reference sequence). CDR3 length: 11 amino acids. V lost 4 bases to trimming and J lost 3 bases, with 5 bases between them. The CDR3 reads CSAIGTDTQYF. CDR3 nucleotide sequence: TGCAGTGCTATTGGGACAGATACGCAGTATTTT.

This clonotype has at least ten counts. The rearrangement links TRBV29-1 to TRBJ2-3, with 7 bases that match TRBD2. Germline CDR1 SQVTM, CDR2 ANQGSEA. V shed 0 bases, J shed 2 bases, and the junction held 5 bases outside the gene matches. This CDR3 is 15 amino acids long. This CDR3 is CSVEEGGSFTDTQYF. The CDR3 DNA reads TGCAGCGTTGAAGAGGGCGGGAGCTTCACAGATACGCAGTATTTT.

Only a few counts were recorded for this clonotype. The rearrangement uses TRBV27 and TRBJ2-5, with D maybe TRBD2 (5 bases). Germline V gene sequence: CDR1 MNHEY, CDR2 SMNVEV (reference sequence). Trimming stripped 5 bases from V and 5 bases from J, with 18 bases between. The CDR3 runs 15 residues. The CDR3 sequence is CASSTGSGRGETQYF. The CDR3 DNA reads as TGTGCCAGCAGTACCGGCAGCGGACGAGGGGAGACCCAGTACTTC.

The genes are TRBV5-1 and TRBJ1-2, with D maybe TRBD1 (6 bases). The V gene lost 5 bases and the J gene lost 6 bases, with 14 bases spanning the gap. This CDR3 spans 13 amino acids. The V gene's germline CDR1 is SGHRS and CDR2 YFSETQ. CDR3 nucleotides: TGCGCCAGCAGGGAGCGGGGGCTCGATGGCTACACCTTC. Its translation is CASRERGLDGYTF.